Listed below are T cell receptor beta chains from one sample, sequenced in a study of regulatory T cells in long-lasting Graves disease. TCRdb processed the multiplex PCR reads anew with MiXCR; each CDR3 protein has one entry. Of about 360,000 distinct CDR3 sequences in the sample, roughly 17% were seen once. This same sample was also part of a study on T cells in Graves' hyperthyroidism and ophthalmopathy.

Specimen: peripheral blood mononuclear cells (PBMCs), collected at new diagnosis, from a patient treated with antithyroid drugs. The receptor source for this set is a woman younger than 30 with Graves disease. The CDR3 runs from the conserved cysteine through the conserved F or W. D genes are given only for firm matches. Where a row states a size, it is once, few, many or the class of an expanded clone; other rows omit it.

V gene,D gene,clone size,J gene,CDR3 DNA,CDR3 protein
TRBV6-1,TRBD1,many,TRBJ1-2,TGTGCCAGCACCACTTTGGGGACAGCCTTCTATGGCTACACCTTC,CASTTLGTAFYGYTF
TRBV6-5,-,few,TRBJ2-1,TGTGCCAGCAGTTACGCTGGCTATGAGCAGTTCTTC,CASSYAGYEQFF
TRBV20-1,TRBD2,-,TRBJ2-5,TGCAGTGCCCTCCTTCTAGCGGCCAGGCAAGAGACCCAGTACTTC,CSALLLAARQETQYF
TRBV7-2,-,many,TRBJ1-4,TGTGCCAGCAGCCGTGCCGTAGTGGGGGGAGGAAAACTGTTTTTT,CASSRAVVGGGKLFF
TRBV6-1,TRBD2,many,TRBJ2-5,TGTGCCAGCAGTCTAGCGGTAAAAGAGACCCAGTACTTC,CASSLAVKETQYF
TRBV18,TRBD2,-,TRBJ2-7,TGTGCCAGCTCTCCCGCGCCGGGACTAGCGGTCTCCTACGAGCAGTACTTC,CASSPAPGLAVSYEQYF
TRBV7-9,TRBD2,many,TRBJ2-7,TGTGCCAGCAGCTCCAGACTAGCGGGAGGGCCATCCTACGAGCAGTACTTC,CASSSRLAGGPSYEQYF
TRBV3-1,TRBD1,many,TRBJ1-2,TGTGCCAGCAGCCCTCAGACAGGGGGACCCTATGGCTACACCTTC,CASSPQTGGPYGYTF
TRBV5-1,-,many,TRBJ2-7,TGTGCCAGCAGCTTGACATCCTCTTACGAGCAGTACTTC,CASSLTSSYEQYF
TRBV5-1,-,-,TRBJ2-7,TGCGCCAGCAGCTTGGATGTAGTTAGCTCCTACGAGCAGTACTTC,CASSLDVVSSYEQYF
TRBV6-2/TRBV6-3,TRBD1,many,TRBJ2-2,TGTGCCAGCAGGAACCTCAACAGGGGCACCGGGGAGCTGTTTTTT,CASRNLNRGTGELFF
TRBV4-1,-,-,TRBJ1-4,TGCGCCAGCAGGGGGCCATACAGGGCGACCCCCCCAAATGATGAAAAACTGTTTTTT,CASRGPYRATPPNDEKLFF
TRBV20-1,-,-,TRBJ2-7,TGCAGTGCCAACTCGGTTGACGAGCAGTACTTC,CSANSVDEQYF
TRBV20-1,-,-,TRBJ1-1,TGCAGTGCGCGGAGCGTGAACACTGAAGCTTTCTTT,CSARSVNTEAFF
TRBV29-1,-,many,TRBJ1-3,TGCAGCGTTGAAGTGGGGACCCGAGGAAGCGCCATATATTTT,CSVEVGTRGSAIYF
TRBV5-4,TRBD2,-,TRBJ2-7,TGTGCCAGCAGCTTGATGGGACTAGCGGGGGCCGCCTACGAGCAGTACTTC,CASSLMGLAGAAYEQYF
TRBV3-1,-,many,TRBJ1-4,TGTGCCAGCAGCCGCGGTGCGGGAGGGTATGAAAAACTGTTTTTT,CASSRGAGGYEKLFF
TRBV30,TRBD1,-,TRBJ1-6,TGTGCCTCCCGAACCCTTGGACAGGGGAGGAGGTATAATTCACCCCTCCACTTT,CASRTLGQGRRYNSPLHF
TRBV3-1,-,many,TRBJ2-7,TGTGCCAGCAGCCGGGACCCCCTCGAGCAGTACTTC,CASSRDPLEQYF
TRBV29-1,-,few,TRBJ2-5,TGCAGCGTTGGCCTCGGGGCAGAGACCCAGTACTTC,CSVGLGAETQYF
TRBV11-2,TRBD1,-,TRBJ2-7,TGTGCCAGCAGCTTAGAGACAGGGGGCTCCTACGAGCAGTACTTC,CASSLETGGSYEQYF
TRBV28,-,-,TRBJ1-1,TGTGCCAGCAGTCGGCATCCGGATTTGATGAACACTGAAGCTTTCTTT,CASSRHPDLMNTEAFF
TRBV27,-,-,TRBJ1-6,TGTGCCAGCAGTTTAGGGGATGACTCCTATAATTCACCCCTCCACTTT,CASSLGDDSYNSPLHF
TRBV6-2/TRBV6-3,TRBD2,-,TRBJ2-1,TGTGCCAGCAGGGGCCAGGGGACTAGCGGGAGGGCCTTGGATGAGCAGTTCTTC,CASRGQGTSGRALDEQFF
TRBV19,TRBD1,few,TRBJ1-5,TGTGCCAGTAGTACGAAAGGGACAGACTATAGCAATCAGCCCCAGCATTTT,CASSTKGTDYSNQPQHF
TRBV20-1,-,many,TRBJ2-5,TGCAGTGCTAGGCCGGGAGTGGAGACCCAGTACTTC,CSARPGVETQYF
TRBV18,TRBD1,many,TRBJ1-1,TGTGCCAGCTCACCAAAGGACAGGAGCACTGAAGCTTTCTTT,CASSPKDRSTEAFF
TRBV4-1,TRBD1,few,TRBJ1-2,TGCGCCAGCAGCCAACCGGGACAGCTTCTCTATGGCTACACCTTC,CASSQPGQLLYGYTF
TRBV12-3/TRBV12-4,TRBD1,many,TRBJ1-1,TGTGCCAGCAGTCCACAGAACAGGGGTTGGGCTGAAGCTTTCTTT,CASSPQNRGWAEAFF
TRBV27,TRBD2,-,TRBJ2-1,TGTGCCAGCAGTTTAACTAGCGGGGGGCTCAATGAGCAGTTCTTC,CASSLTSGGLNEQFF
TRBV30,TRBD1,many,TRBJ2-2,TGTGCCTGGAGTCTACTCGGGACAGCGGCCACCGGGGAGCTGTTTTTT,CAWSLLGTAATGELFF
TRBV9,-,-,TRBJ2-1,TGTGCCAGCAGCGTAGCGACAGACTACAATGAGCAGTTCTTC,CASSVATDYNEQFF